Listed below are T cell receptor beta chains from one sample, sequenced in a study of blood T cells in healthy people across ages. TCRdb called the 5' RACE reads again in MiXCR, with one record for every CDR3 protein. The sample yields around 650,000 distinct CDR3 sequences, about a third seen once. The sample was blood. The receptor source for this set is a woman over 75 in good health. Both conserved end residues are part of each CDR3. A D gene is named only where the DNA matches it firmly. Size is stated for part of the rows, as once, few or many counts, or as a class when the clone is expanded.

TGTGCCACCAGCAGAGATAAGTTTGTGCGGGGGGGCCGAGAGACCCAGTACTTC	CATSRDKFVRGGRETQYF	TRBV15	TRBJ2-5	TRBD2	.
TGCAGTGCTAGAGAGGGAGGGCTGGGGCCCCAGCATTTT	CSAREGGLGPQHF	TRBV20-1	TRBJ1-5	.	few
TGTGCCAGCAGCTCAAACAGGGGTCGGGCTTTCTTT	CASSSNRGRAFF	TRBV7-2	TRBJ1-1	TRBD1	.
TGCAGTGCTAGAGATCCCTACAGGGATCCGACAGATACGCAGTATTTT	CSARDPYRDPTDTQYF	TRBV20-1	TRBJ2-3	.	.
TGTGCCAGCGGTGCGTCGGGGGGGCGGAATGAGCAGTTCTTC	CASGASGGRNEQFF	TRBV6-1	TRBJ2-1	TRBD2	.
TGTGCCAGCTCACCACCGGGAGGCTATACTCAAGAGACCCAGTACTTC	CASSPPGGYTQETQYF	TRBV18	TRBJ2-5	.	many
TGCGTCAGCAGTCAAGATTTCGGTCCGGAACTCTATGGCTACACCTTC	CVSSQDFGPELYGYTF	TRBV4-3	TRBJ1-2	.	.
TGTGCCAGCAGTTGGGACTTTCCAGATACGCAGTATTTT	CASSWDFPDTQYF	TRBV6-2/TRBV6-3	TRBJ2-3	.	many
TGCGCCAGCAGCTTTACAGGGGTCCTGAACACTGAAGCTTTCTTT	CASSFTGVLNTEAFF	TRBV5-1	TRBJ1-1	TRBD1	many
TGTGCCAGCAGCTTATTGACTGAAGAGACCCAGTACTTC	CASSLLTEETQYF	TRBV7-9	TRBJ2-5	.	many
TGTGCCACCGGGCGGGACAACTCCTACGAGCAGTACTTC	CATGRDNSYEQYF	TRBV10-3	TRBJ2-7	.	many
TGTGCCAGCAGCGTAGGGTTTGTGGGCCTTGGTGATGAGCAGTTCTTC	CASSVGFVGLGDEQFF	TRBV7-2	TRBJ2-1	.	.
TGTGCCAGCAGCAGGTCCTATAGCACAGATACGCAGTATTTT	CASSRSYSTDTQYF	TRBV6-1	TRBJ2-3	.	.
TGTGCCAGCAGTTTAGGGGTATACTATGGCTACACCTTC	CASSLGVYYGYTF	TRBV28	TRBJ1-2	.	few
TGTGCCAGCAGCATCGACAGGGGGGTTTACTACGAGCAGTACTTC	CASSIDRGVYYEQYF	TRBV7-2	TRBJ2-7	TRBD1	once
TGTGCCAGCTCACCACGCAACCAAGAGACCCAGTACTTC	CASSPRNQETQYF	TRBV18	TRBJ2-5	.	many
TGTTCCGCCGTCAACGAGCAGTACTTC	CSAVNEQYF	TRBV7-9	TRBJ2-7	.	.
TGTGCCAGCAGCCCCGGATCGGTCAATGAAAAACTGTTTTTT	CASSPGSVNEKLFF	TRBV7-9	TRBJ1-4	.	.
TGCGCCAGCAGCTTGGTATCCGGGACAGGCTTTAATTCACCCCTCCACTTT	CASSLVSGTGFNSPLHF	TRBV5-1	TRBJ1-6	TRBD1	many